This TCR beta chain is drawn from a study of beta chain features in type 1 diabetes. Looking at the study overall: There was similarity between patients and healthy donors in age, gender and cell yields. Over all samples combined, fewer than 140,000,000 sorted cells were examined.

With respect to this clone: Its specificity is not known.

Study-level points and caveats: Junctions at VDJ sites from type 1 diabetes patients had fewer insertions and more deletions. Using cDNA template may skew counts toward highly expressing activated cells.

Trimming removed 10 bases at V and 0 bases at J, with 9 bases between. The CDR3 extends over 12 amino acids. The germline V gene encodes CDR1 SGHTA and CDR2 FQGTGA. Since all of the isolated RNA was reverse transcribed, expressed TCRB transcripts were what got sequenced. Here immunoSEQ multiplex PCR was the method, and the copy in TCRdb shows in-frame clones only, minus some. The sample contains fewer than 500,000 clones, approximately 13% of which appear only once. Material for sequencing was naive CD4+ T cells from blood. The origin of this receptor is a man aged 25 to 45 in good health. This rearrangement joins TRBV7-3 to TRBJ1-2; the D is unclear. The CDR3 is CAIDLTNYGYTF. CDR3 nucleotide sequence: TGTGCCATTGATCTTACTAACTATGGCTACACCTTC.